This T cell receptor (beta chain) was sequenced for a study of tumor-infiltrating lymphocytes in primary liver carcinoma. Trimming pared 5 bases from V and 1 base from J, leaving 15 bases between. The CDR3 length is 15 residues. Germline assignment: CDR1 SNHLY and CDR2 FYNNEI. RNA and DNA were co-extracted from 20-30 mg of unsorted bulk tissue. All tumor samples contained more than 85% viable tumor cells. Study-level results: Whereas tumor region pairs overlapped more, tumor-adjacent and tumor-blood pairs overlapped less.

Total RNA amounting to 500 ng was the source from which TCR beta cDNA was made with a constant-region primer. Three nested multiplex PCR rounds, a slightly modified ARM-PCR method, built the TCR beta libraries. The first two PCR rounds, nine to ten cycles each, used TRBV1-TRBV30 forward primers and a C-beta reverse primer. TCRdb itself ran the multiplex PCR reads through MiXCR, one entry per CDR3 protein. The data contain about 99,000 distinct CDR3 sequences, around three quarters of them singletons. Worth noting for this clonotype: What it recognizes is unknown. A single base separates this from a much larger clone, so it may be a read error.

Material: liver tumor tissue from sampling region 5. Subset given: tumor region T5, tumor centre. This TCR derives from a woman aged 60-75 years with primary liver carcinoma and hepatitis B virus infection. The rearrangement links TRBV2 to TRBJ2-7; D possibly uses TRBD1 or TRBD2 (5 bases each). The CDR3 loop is CASSRNGTVSYEQYF. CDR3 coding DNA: TGTGCCAGCAGTCGGAACGGGACGGTGTCCTACGAGCAGTACTTC.